The clone carrying this TCR beta chain was seen a few times. What it binds is unknown. The sample belongs to a study of identical twins. Whole-study results and caveats: Among monozygotic twins, out-of-frame TCR alpha sharing exceeded what models predicted. The more abundant beta clonotypes in cord blood had fewer insertions, and memory repertoires did not show this.

Donors uniformly comprised healthy Caucasians. Per the germline V gene, CDR1 is SGHVS and CDR2 is FQNEAQ. V gave up 5 bases and J gave up 6 bases, with 20 bases separating them. The CDR3 runs to 16 residues. One entry per CDR3 protein results from TCRdb running MiXCR on the 5' RACE reads. Of some 590,000 distinct CDR3 sequences listed, more than 9% are singletons. These same records also appear under a second study, on yellow fever vaccine responses in identical twins.

The receptor was isolated from a woman aged 18-35 years in good health. Material for sequencing was PBMCs. The V gene is TRBV7-8, the J gene TRBJ2-1; D might be TRBD1 or TRBD2, each matching 5 bases. This chain's CDR3 is CASSPTRDPRGNEQFF. The DNA for the CDR3 is TGTGCCAGCAGCCCCACACGGGACCCCCGGGGCAATGAGCAGTTCTTC.